This T cell receptor (beta chain) derives from a study of cytomegalovirus exposure and HLA in healthy donors. Whole-study context: Of more than 350 genotyped donors, more than 75% clustered with self-reported Caucasian donors.

The PCR was carried out with 60 Vbeta primers and 13 Jbeta primers. Libraries were prepared by immunoSEQ multiplex PCR; TCRdb keeps only in-frame clonotypes and omits some of them. This sample has under 200,000 clones, with roughly 84% found just once. The germline V gene has CDR1 ENHRY and CDR2 SYGVKD. This CDR3 comprises 14 residues. V dropped 8 bases and J dropped 2; count of bases not matched to a gene: 6. A single count supports this clone. Unrecorded immune exposures were likely, despite nominal health at sampling. The chain employs TRBV10-3 and TRBJ1-3, with 7 bases aligning to TRBD1. The sample taken for sequencing was PBMCs. The clonotype was recovered from a boy aged 5-17 years in good health and CMV-seronegative. DNA of the CDR3: TGTGCCATCGGGGACGACAGGGCTGGAAACACCATATATTTT. This codes for CAIGDDRAGNTIYF.